A selection of T cell receptor beta chains follows, all from one sample in a study of somatic mutations in cytotoxic T cells in rheumatoid arthritis. Using immunoSEQ multiplex PCR, the repertoire was profiled, and TCRdb retains in-frame clones only, with some absent. Of about 20,000 clones in the sample, around 84% were seen once. Sequenced sample: CD8+ T cells sorted from blood. The receptors stem from a woman in her forties or fifties in good health. Each CDR3 is given with its conserved first and last residue. The D gene is left open where the match is weak. Some rows have no size entry. The others give once, few or many, or a class for an expanded clone.

d_call	clone_size	v_call	j_call	cdr3_nt	cdr3_aa
TRBD2	NA	TRBV7-2	TRBJ2-1	TGTGCCAGCAGCTTTGGCCCGCTAGCGGGATACCCACACAATGAGCAGTTCTTC	CASSFGPLAGYPHNEQFF
NA	NA	TRBV28	TRBJ1-2	TGTGCCAGCAGTTTATACGAGGGAGGAGGCTATGGCTACACCTTC	CASSLYEGGGYGYTF
NA	NA	TRBV4-2	TRBJ2-7	TGTGCCAGCAGCCAGATAAAGGGCGACGAGCAGTACTTC	CASSQIKGDEQYF
NA	NA	TRBV5-1	TRBJ2-2	TGCGCCAGCAGCTTGGGACCGGACGGTCCGAACACCGGGGAGCTGTTTTTT	CASSLGPDGPNTGELFF
NA	NA	TRBV21-1	TRBJ1-5	TGTGCCAGCGTTGGCGGCAGGGAAAACTATAGCAATCAGCCCCAGCATTTT	CASVGGRENYSNQPQHF
NA	once	TRBV6-6	TRBJ1-1	TGTGCCAGCAGTAAACCCCGACAGACCACGAACACTGAAGCTTTCTTT	CASSKPRQTTNTEAFF
NA	NA	TRBV7-2	TRBJ1-2	TGTGCCAGCAGCGAACAGACAGCGTACGATGGCTACACCTTC	CASSEQTAYDGYTF
NA	NA	TRBV6-5	TRBJ2-5	TGTGCCAGCAGTCTTAATATGGGGGCCCAAGAGACCCAGTACTTC	CASSLNMGAQETQYF
NA	NA	TRBV5-1	TRBJ1-1	TGCGCCAGCAGGGGGGGGGCGCCCGAAGCTTTCTTT	CASRGGAPEAFF
TRBD1	NA	TRBV7-9	TRBJ2-1	TGTGCCAGCAGTTCGGGACAGGGGGCGTCGGGTGAGCAGTTCTTC	CASSSGQGASGEQFF
NA	few	TRBV9	TRBJ1-1	TGTGCCAGCAGCATAGGGGGAGGGACGAACACTGAAGCTTTCTTT	CASSIGGGTNTEAFF
NA	NA	TRBV2	TRBJ2-6	TGTGCCAGCACCCTGAAACAGGGCTTTCGGGCCAACGTCCTGACTTTC	CASTLKQGFRANVLTF
NA	NA	TRBV6-6	TRBJ1-1	TGTGCCAGCACCTCAGCCTTGAACACTGAAGCTTTCTTT	CASTSALNTEAFF
NA	NA	TRBV5-1	TRBJ1-2	TGCGCCAGCAGCTTCGGGACCGGGGATGGCTACACCTTC	CASSFGTGDGYTF
NA	NA	TRBV25-1	TRBJ2-5	TGTGCCAGCTCGGTTCGCGGGGAGACCCAGTACTTC	CASSVRGETQYF
NA	NA	TRBV14	TRBJ2-6	TGTGCCAGCAGCCAAGATGGGGAGAGGGACGGCCTTTACTCTGGGGCCAACGTCCTGACTTTC	CASSQDGERDGLYSGANVLTF
TRBD1	NA	TRBV4-3	TRBJ1-4	TGCGCCAGCAGCCAAACCCCGACACAGGGGGGTGAAAAACTGTTTTTT	CASSQTPTQGGEKLFF
NA	NA	TRBV6-1	TRBJ1-1	TGTGCCAGCAGTGAAGCTGCCTGGGGCGGGAACACTGAAGCTTTCTTT	CASSEAAWGGNTEAFF
NA	NA	TRBV28	TRBJ2-3	TGTGCCAGCAGTAAACTGCCCGCCTTTCAATCAGATACGCAGTATTTT	CASSKLPAFQSDTQYF
NA	NA	TRBV7-8	TRBJ2-5	TGTGCCAGCAGCTTAGCGGAGTTCTTTACTTGGATTGAAGAGACCCAGTACTTC	CASSLAEFFTWIEETQYF
TRBD2	NA	TRBV7-2	TRBJ2-7	TGTGCCAGCAGCTTAGAACTAGCGGGGGGGATCTCCTACGAGCAGTACTTC	CASSLELAGGISYEQYF
TRBD1	NA	TRBV5-6	TRBJ2-7	TGTGCCAGCAGCTTGGTACAGGGGGCCGGGGGCGAGCAGTACTTC	CASSLVQGAGGEQYF
NA	NA	TRBV6-6	TRBJ1-1	TGTGCCAGCAGTTACGGTTCGGGGTTCGAAGCTTTCTTT	CASSYGSGFEAFF
TRBD2	NA	TRBV6-6	TRBJ2-1	TGTGCCAGCAGTCCCGGGGGGGTGAATGAGCAGTTCTTC	CASSPGGVNEQFF
NA	once	TRBV7-9	TRBJ2-5	TGTGCCAGCAGCGAGGGGCTAGGGGGCCAAGAGACCCAGTACTTC	CASSEGLGGQETQYF
NA	NA	TRBV15	TRBJ1-2	TGTGCCACCAGCAGAGCAGTCGTAGGGCAAAACTATGGCTACACCTTC	CATSRAVVGQNYGYTF
TRBD2	NA	TRBV6-4	TRBJ2-1	TGTGCCAGCAGTGAAGAAGCGGGGGGGCTCTACAATGAGCAGTTCTTC	CASSEEAGGLYNEQFF
NA	NA	TRBV9	TRBJ2-3	TGTGCCAGCAGCCCAGTAGGGGGGGGAGGAGATACGCAGTATTTT	CASSPVGGGGDTQYF
TRBD1	NA	TRBV6-6	TRBJ1-5	TGTGCCAGCAGATTAGACAGGGGACTCAATCAGCCCCAGCATTTT	CASRLDRGLNQPQHF
TRBD1	NA	TRBV9	TRBJ2-1	TGTGCCAGCAGCGTAGCTACAGGGGGACACACAGCCTACAATGAGCAGTTCTTC	CASSVATGGHTAYNEQFF
NA	NA	TRBV14	TRBJ1-2	TGTGCCAGCAGCCAAGGGTTCGGTTCTAACTATGGCTACACCTTC	CASSQGFGSNYGYTF
NA	NA	TRBV10-2	TRBJ1-1	TGCGCCAGCAGTGGACAGATGAACACTGAAGCTTTCTTT	CASSGQMNTEAFF
TRBD1	NA	TRBV10-3	TRBJ1-5	TGTGCCACCGGACAGGGATCTTATCAGCCCCAGCATTTT	CATGQGSYQPQHF
NA	NA	TRBV6-5	TRBJ2-1	TGTGCCAGCAACCAGGACGGCCCAGGCAATGAGCAGTTCTTC	CASNQDGPGNEQFF
TRBD1	NA	TRBV19	TRBJ2-2	TGTGCCAGTAGTATACGGGGACCTTGGGGGACAGACCGTGTCGGGGAGCTGTTTTTT	CASSIRGPWGTDRVGELFF
TRBD1	NA	TRBV9	TRBJ2-3	TGTGCCAGCAGCGTATGGGACAGGGGGCTTAGCGATACGCAGTATTTT	CASSVWDRGLSDTQYF
NA	once	TRBV6-5	TRBJ1-1	TGTGCCAGCAGTTACCGGGGTTACAGCACTGAAGCTTTCTTT	CASSYRGYSTEAFF
NA	NA	TRBV4-3	TRBJ1-2	TGCGCCAGCAGCCAAGTCCTTGAGGCAGGAGCTAACTATGGCTACACCTTC	CASSQVLEAGANYGYTF
NA	NA	TRBV7-2	TRBJ2-3	TGTGCCAGCAGCTTTTTGAGGGCCCCAGATACGCAGTATTTT	CASSFLRAPDTQYF
TRBD1	NA	TRBV25-1	TRBJ2-3	TGTGCCAGTTGGGGACAGCTCGCGGATACGCAGTATTTT	CASWGQLADTQYF
NA	NA	TRBV4-1	TRBJ2-1	TGCGCCAGCAGCCACCCCGGTGGGAATGAGCAGTTCTTC	CASSHPGGNEQFF
NA	NA	TRBV7-9	TRBJ2-5	TGTGCCAGCAGCTTCAAGCGTTGGGGTAATGAGACCCAGTACTTC	CASSFKRWGNETQYF
TRBD2	NA	TRBV7-2	TRBJ2-3	TGTGCCAGCAGCTTAGCCGGGACTAGCGGCACAGATACGCAGTATTTT	CASSLAGTSGTDTQYF
NA	NA	TRBV27	TRBJ2-2	TGTGCCACCGTGAACGCAGACACCGGGGAGCTGTTTTTT	CATVNADTGELFF
TRBD1	NA	TRBV4-3	TRBJ1-2	TGCGCCAGCAGCCAGTGGGACAGGGTGGCAAGTGGCTACACCTTC	CASSQWDRVASGYTF
NA	NA	TRBV4-3	TRBJ2-7	TGCGCCAGCAGCCAAGATCCTCGGACAGACTACGAGCAGTACTTC	CASSQDPRTDYEQYF
TRBD2	NA	TRBV4-3	TRBJ2-5	TGCGCCAGCAGCCAAGACTGGGGACTAGCGGGGGGGCAGGAGACCCAGTACTTC	CASSQDWGLAGGQETQYF
TRBD1	NA	TRBV10-2	TRBJ2-5	TGCGCCAGCAGCTACTACCGGGACAGCAACTCGGGGCAAGAGACCCAGTACTTC	CASSYYRDSNSGQETQYF
NA	NA	TRBV4-3	TRBJ1-4	TGCGCCAGCAGCCAAGACCCACAGGGTGAAGAAAAACTGTTTTTT	CASSQDPQGEEKLFF